This T cell receptor beta chain was observed in a study of a mutant IDH1 vaccine in newly diagnosed glioma. Study context: Patients had received radiotherapy, temozolomide, or both previously, most receiving both. The study, taken as a whole, reports: Changes in top peripheral clonotypes did not appear linked to pseudoprogression. Of all patients, nearly 95% showed vaccine-induced immune responses.

The time point denotes: week 11, during vaccination. The content of each vaccine dose was 300 ug of mutant IDH1 20-mer peptide, and topical imiquimod accompanied it. The astrocytomas were IDH1-mutant, ATRX-negative, and WHO grade 3 or 4. Worth noting for this clone: The antigen is unknown.

Sequencing used immunoSEQ multiplex PCR; TCRdb keeps in-frame clones, though not all of them. The sample includes just over 35,000 clones, about four fifths of them seen just once. This clonotype was sampled from a woman under 40 with glioma. Some clones in this sample may be carry-over from other donors' samples. The sample here was peripheral blood mononuclear cells (PBMCs), taken from a glioma patient whose treatment included an IDH1 peptide vaccine.

The CDR3 protein is CASSTGQGAWGYGYTF. The DNA of the CDR3 is TGTGCCAGTAGTACCGGACAGGGGGCGTGGGGCTATGGCTACACCTTC. The chain recombines TRBV19 with TRBJ1-2; 11 bases are shared with TRBD1. Unmatched junction bases numbered 8, after V lost 4 bases and J lost 4 bases. Germline V gene lookup returns CDR1 LNHDA and CDR2 SQIVND (reference sequence). The CDR3 covers 16 residues. The full variable domain, completed using reference TRBV19 and TRBJ1-2, is DGGITQSPKYLFRKEGQNVTLSCEQNLNHDAMYWYRQDPGQGLRLIYYSQIVNDFQKGDIAEGYSVSREKKESFPLTVTSAQKNPTAFYLCASSTGQGAWGYGYTFGSGTRLTVV.